These 14 T cell receptor beta chains originate from one sample sequenced in a study of identical twins. TCRdb passed the 5' RACE reads through MiXCR, listing each CDR3 protein once. Of about 690,000 distinct CDR3 sequences in the sample, 5.5% to 6.5% were seen once. Sequencing was done on a sample of naive T cells sorted from blood. These receptors came from a young man in good health.

This clonotype was detected many times. V usage is TRBV5-1 and J usage is TRBJ2-7; D may be TRBD2 (6 bases). The V gene lost 4 bases and the J gene lost 4 bases, with 15 bases spanning the gap. The CDR3 loop spans 14 amino acids. Per germline, CDR1 SGHRS and CDR2 YFSETQ. CDR3 loop: CASSPGPAGYEQYF. DNA for the CDR3: TGCGCCAGCAGCCCCGGACCAGCGGGTTACGAGCAGTACTTC.

This clonotype occurred many times. The chain joins TRBV5-1 to TRBJ1-5; D is ambiguous. V lost 8 bases and J lost 9, with 21 bases in between. Germline CDR1 and CDR2: SGHRS and YFSETQ. The CDR3 loop spans 14 amino acids. The CDR3 DNA is TGCGCCAGGATCCCGGGGAAACGGGATCGGCCCCAGCATTTT. This translates into CARIPGKRDRPQHF. Together with reference TRBV5-1 and TRBJ1-5, the CDR3 gives the full variable domain: KAGVTQTPRYLIKTRGQQVTLSCSPISGHRSVSWYQQTPGQGLQFLFEYFSETQRNKGNFPGRFSGRQFSNSRSEMNVSTLELGDSALYLCARIPGKRDRPQHFGDGTRLSIL.

Ten or more counts support this clonotype. V usage is TRBV6-5 and J usage is TRBJ1-1; tentative D call: TRBD1 (5 bases). Trimming pared 4 bases from V and 8 bases from J, leaving 17 bases between. The CDR3 runs to 14 residues. Germline-derived CDR1 and CDR2 are MNHEY and SVGAGI. In nucleotides, the CDR3 is TGTGCCAGCAGTTCGAGGACAAGGGGAACCGAAGCTTTCTTT. Its translation is CASSSRTRGTEAFF.

This clonotype was seen ten or more times. The chain couples TRBV12-3 or TRBV12-4 to TRBJ2-5; the D is unclear. V lost 1 base and J lost 5, with 14 bases in between. CDR3 size: 15 residues. The CDR3: CASSLVPSAGETQYF. Here the CDR3 DNA reads TGTGCCAGCAGTTTAGTTCCTTCGGCCGGGGAGACCCAGTACTTC.

V gene TRBV6-2 or TRBV6-3 combines with J gene TRBJ1-5; D unclear. The CDR3 is 14 amino acids. Germline CDR1 and CDR2: MNHEY and SVGEGT. V lost 0 bases and J lost 4, with 7 bases in between. In DNA, the CDR3 is TGTGCCAGCAGTTACTCTCAGAGAAATCAGCCCCAGCATTTT. This translates into CASSYSQRNQPQHF.

The table lists this clonotype with a few counts. The chain is built from TRBV27 and TRBJ1-2; D ambiguous. Per germline, CDR1 MNHEY and CDR2 SMNVEV (reference sequence). The CDR3 sequence is 14 residues long. V was shortened by 7 bases and J by 8 bases, with 20 bases between the two germline ends. DNA of the CDR3: TGTGCCAGCAAGAGGTCACCCATATATTGGGGCTACACCTTC. It yields the protein CASKRSPIYWGYTF.

The chain uses TRBV2 and TRBJ2-1; tentative D call: TRBD2 (6 bases). The germline CDR1 and CDR2 sequences are SNHLY and FYNNEI. This CDR3 contains 15 residues. Trimming cost V 4 bases and J 2 bases, with 12 bases left between them. The CDR3 loop is CASSGGTATYNEQFF. The DNA of the CDR3 is TGTGCCAGCAGTGGGGGGACTGCAACCTACAATGAGCAGTTCTTC. Full variable domain (missing parts from reference TRBV2 and TRBJ2-1): EPEVTQTPSHQVTQMGQEVILRCVPISNHLYFYWYRQILGQKVEFLVSFYNNEISEKSEIFDDQFSVERPDGSNFTLKIRSTKLEDSAMYFCASSGGTATYNEQFFGPGTRLTVL.

This clonotype occurred many times. This rearrangement joins TRBV12-3 or TRBV12-4 to TRBJ2-2; TRBD1 agrees at 8 bases. The CDR3 has 16 amino acids. The V gene end was trimmed by 5 bases and the J gene end by 4 bases; junction bases not matched to a gene: 9. The CDR3 protein is CASSPYGQGTTGELFF. The CDR3 DNA sequence: TGTGCCAGCAGTCCCTACGGACAGGGAACCACCGGGGAGCTGTTTTTT.

In this sample, this clonotype turned up many times. This chain links TRBV5-6 with TRBJ2-3; D gene ambiguous. Between the trimmed V and J ends, which lost 4 bases and 2 bases, there was a span of 8 bases. This CDR3 has 13 amino acids. Germline values: CDR1 SGHDT, CDR2 YYEEEE. CDR3 protein: CASSLMVTDTQYF. CDR3 in DNA: TGTGCCAGCAGCCTGATGGTCACAGATACGCAGTATTTT.

This clonotype occurred many times. This chain uses TRBV7-9 with TRBJ2-1, with D possibly TRBD1 on 5 matching bases. V was cut by 5 bases and J by 12 bases, with 11 bases left in between. The CDR3 extends over 11 amino acids. Germline V lookup: CDR1 SEHNR, CDR2 FQNEAQ (reference sequence). The CDR3 is CASSETVGQFF. The CDR3 nucleotides are TGTGCCAGCAGCGAGACAGTGGGGCAGTTCTTC.

This clonotype was counted at least ten times. The chain recombines TRBV5-1 with TRBJ2-2; 10 bases fit TRBD2. Germline CDR1 reads SGHRS; CDR2 reads YFSETQ. This CDR3 has 14 amino acids. The junction had 2 bases not matched to a gene; V was cut back by 2 bases and J by 7 bases. The CDR3 nucleotides are TGCGCCAGCAGCTTCCAGCGGGAGGGCGGGGAGCTGTTTTTT. Translating gives CASSFQREGGELFF.

The genes are TRBV20-1 and TRBJ1-4, with D possibly being TRBD1 (5 bases). This CDR3 region has 17 residues. Germline V gene sequence: CDR1 DFQATT, CDR2 SNEGSKA (reference sequence). V gave up 0 bases and J gave up 3 bases, with 17 bases separating them. CDR3 protein: CSARDLSGANPNEKLFF. The CDR3 DNA reads TGCAGTGCTAGAGATCTTTCCGGGGCAAACCCTAATGAAAAACTGTTTTTT.

This sequence joins TRBV18 and TRBJ2-5; D might be TRBD1 (5 bases). V was clipped by 8 bases and J by 2 bases, with 18 bases between them. Germline V gene sequence: CDR1 KGHSH, CDR2 LQKENI. The CDR3 spans 15 residues. CDR3 in DNA: TGTGCCAGCCAGAACGCCAGACCAGGGCAAGAGACCCAGTACTTC. The encoded protein is CASQNARPGQETQYF.

This clonotype was observed many times. The chain has TRBV6-2 or TRBV6-3 and TRBJ2-5; 7 bases are a match to TRBD1. Looked up from germline, CDR1 is MNHEY and CDR2 is SVGEGT. J was trimmed by 3 bases and V by 0 bases; bases with no gene match: 7. The CDR3 sequence is 16 residues long. The CDR3 is CASSYSFNRGEETQYF. The CDR3 DNA follows: TGTGCCAGCAGTTACTCGTTTAACAGGGGAGAAGAGACCCAGTACTTC.